This passage covers 18 T cell receptor beta chains from one sample sequenced in a study of blood T cell repertoires in COVID-19. Assay used: immunoSEQ multiplex PCR; TCRdb lists only in-frame clones, some missing. The sample lists approximately 240,000 clones, less than 85% occurring once. Sequencing was carried out using peripheral blood. These receptors were collected from an elderly woman with active or convalescent COVID-19.

This chain joins TRBV30 and TRBJ1-5, with 10 positions matching TRBD1. CDR1 and CDR2 (germline): GTSNPN, SVGIG (reference sequence). V dropped 5 bases and J dropped 7; count of bases not matched to a gene: 5. The CDR3 covers 13 residues. This chain's CDR3 is CAWSTGGAQPQHF. The CDR3 DNA is TGTGCCTGGTCGACAGGGGGCGCGCAGCCCCAGCATTTT.

The chain is built from TRBV5-6 and TRBJ2-7; 8 bases align to TRBD1. The CDR3 length is 15 residues. CDR1 is SGHDT and CDR2 is YYEEEE in the germline V gene. The J segment lost 2 bases and the V segment lost 0 bases, leaving 4 bases of the junction unmatched. The CDR3 DNA is TGTGCCAGCAGCTTGGGTGGGACAGGCGCCTACGAGCAGTACTTC. This gives the protein CASSLGGTGAYEQYF.

The rearrangement joins TRBV2 to TRBJ1-5; possible D gene TRBD1, 6 bases. V was cut by 3 bases and J by 6 bases, with 12 bases left in between. This CDR3 contains 14 residues. The germline V gene encodes CDR1 SNHLY and CDR2 FYNNEI. The CDR3 bases are TGTGCCAGCAGTGATGCGTCAGGGGCTCAGCCCCAGCATTTT. This gives the protein CASSDASGAQPQHF.

The rearrangement joins TRBV6-4 to TRBJ2-1; maybe TRBD1 (6 bases). Deletions cut 5 bases from V and 6 bases from J, with 14 bases between. The germline CDR1 and CDR2 sequences are MRHNA and SNTAGT. The CDR3 runs to 14 residues. CDR3 DNA: TGTGCCAGCAGTCCTGACCGGACAGCCAATGAGCAGTTCTTC. Its protein product is CASSPDRTANEQFF.

This chain links TRBV9 with TRBJ1-1; no firm D call. Germline CDR1 is SGDLS and CDR2 is YYNGEE. The CDR3 loop spans 14 amino acids. V shed 4 bases and J shed 0 bases, with 10 bases lying between them. CDR3 sequence (DNA): TGTGCCAGCAGCATGGGAGGGTTGAACACTGAAGCTTTCTTT. It is translated as CASSMGGLNTEAFF.

V usage is TRBV2 and J usage is TRBJ2-4; D perhaps matches TRBD1 (7 bases). The V end was cut by 2 bases, the J end by 3 bases, with 26 bases between. The CDR3 loop spans 20 amino acids. Germline CDR1 reads SNHLY; CDR2 reads FYNNEI. This CDR3 reads CASSEWGDSAIPPFKNIQYF. The CDR3 coding sequence is TGTGCCAGCAGTGAATGGGGGGACAGCGCCATTCCCCCCTTCAAAAACATTCAGTACTTC.

The CDR3 coding sequence is TGTGCCAGCAGTTTATCGCCGACTTTTAGCTCCTACAATGAGCAGTTCTTC. It specifies CASSLSPTFSSYNEQFF. V usage is TRBV27 and J usage is TRBJ2-1, with no clear D. The length of the CDR3 is 17 residues. The germline V gene has CDR1 MNHEY and CDR2 SMNVEV (reference sequence). The V gene lost 0 bases and the J gene lost 0 bases, with 12 bases spanning the gap.

The J gene is TRBJ2-3, the V gene TRBV24-1; TRBD2 matches 14 bases. The CDR3 has 18 amino acids. Trimming at V came to 3 bases and at J to 2 bases, leaving 6 bases not matched to a gene. Germline values: CDR1 KGHDR, CDR2 SFDVKD. CDR3 region: CATSDPGLAGALTDTQYF. The DNA for the CDR3 is TGTGCCACCAGTGATCCGGGACTAGCGGGGGCACTCACAGATACGCAGTATTTT.

This clone was detected only a few times. The chain employs TRBV18 and TRBJ2-2, with a tentative D call TRBD1 (5 bases). CDR3 length: 14 residues. Trimming removed 6 bases at V and 2 bases at J, with 10 bases between. CDR1 and CDR2 (germline): KGHSH, LQKENI. The CDR3 region has the DNA TGTGCCAGCTCGCAAGACAGAAACACCGGGGAGCTGTTTTTT. Amino acid sequence: CASSQDRNTGELFF.

This chain links TRBV10-3 with TRBJ1-2, with D unclear. The V end was cut by 0 bases, the J end by 5 bases, with 13 bases between. Germline V lookup: CDR1 ENHRY, CDR2 SYGVKD. The CDR3 totals 15 residues. As DNA, the CDR3 is TGTGCCATCAGTGAGTCGATCGGGGTTTGGTATGGCTACACCTTC. Translation gives CAISESIGVWYGYTF.

V usage is TRBV3-1 (or the pseudogene TRBV3-2) and J usage is TRBJ2-5; D uncertain. Trimming removed 1 base from V and 10 bases from J, with 10 bases in between. The CDR3 length is 12 residues. The germline V gene encodes CDR1 LGHDT and CDR2 YNNKEL (reference sequence). Written as DNA, the CDR3 is TGTGCCAGCAGCCAAGGAGGCAGTGGCCAGTACTTC. This sequence encodes CASSQGGSGQYF.

The chain recombines TRBV7-2 with TRBJ2-3; D is unresolved. The germline V gene encodes CDR1 SGHTA and CDR2 FQGNSA. The CDR3 is 11 amino acids. Trimming stripped 5 bases from V and 9 bases from J, with 9 bases between. CDR3 sequence: CASSPLETQYF. Here the CDR3 DNA reads TGTGCCAGCAGCCCCCTCGAGACGCAGTATTTT. Based on the CDR3 plus reference TRBV7-2 and TRBJ2-3, the full variable domain is GAGVSQSPSNKVTEKGKDVELRCDPISGHTALYWYRQSLGQGLEFLIYFQGNSAPDKSGLPSDRFSAERTGGSVSTLTIQRTQQEDSAVYLCASSPLETQYFGPGTRLTVL.

The chain has TRBV5-8 and TRBJ2-5; D unclear. The CDR3 is made up of 15 amino acids. V shed 0 bases and J shed 2 bases, with 11 bases lying between them. CDR1 is SGHTS and CDR2 is YDEGEE in the germline V gene. The CDR3 DNA sequence: TGTGCCAGCAGCTTGGAACCAGCGTCTCAAGAGACCCAGTACTTC. Residues: CASSLEPASQETQYF.

The rearrangement links TRBV9 to TRBJ1-5, with D hard to call. Germline V gene lookup returns CDR1 SGDLS and CDR2 YYNGEE. V was clipped by 0 bases and J by 6 bases, with 13 bases between them. The CDR3 has 15 amino acids. In DNA form, the CDR3 reads TGTGCCAGCAGCGTAGGGAACTACCTCGGTCAGCCCCAGCATTTT. Translation: CASSVGNYLGQPQHF.

This clone occurred a few times. This rearrangement joins TRBV7-9 to TRBJ2-7, with 7 bases lining up with TRBD1. V dropped 7 bases and J dropped 12; count of bases not matched to a gene: 15. This CDR3 has 13 residues. CDR1 is SEHNR, CDR2 FQNEAQ, per germline (reference sequence). CDR3 DNA sequence: TGTGCCAGCACCCAACCCGCAGGGGGTCTTTGGTACTTC. It is translated as CASTQPAGGLWYF. Full variable domain (remainder filled in from reference TRBV7-9 and TRBJ2-7): DTGVSQNPRHKITKRGQNVTFRCDPISEHNRLYWYRQTLGQGPEFLTYFQNEAQLEKSRLLSDRFSAERPKGSFSTLEIQRTEQGDSAMYLCASTQPAGGLWYFGPGTRLTVT.

CDR3 in DNA: TGTGCCAGTAGTACGGACAGTCGCCAGCTCTATGGCTACACCTTC. As protein: CASSTDSRQLYGYTF. The V call is TRBV19, the J call TRBJ1-2; D perhaps matches TRBD1 (6 bases). The CDR3 is 15 residues long. Germline V gene sequence: CDR1 LNHDA, CDR2 SQIVND (reference sequence). V dropped 4 bases and J dropped 4 bases, with 16 bases sitting between them.

The chain couples TRBV2 to TRBJ1-4, with 9 bases identical to TRBD1. Unmatched junction bases numbered 9, after V lost 5 bases and J lost 8 bases. Per the germline V gene, CDR1 is SNHLY and CDR2 is FYNNEI. The CDR3 is made up of 15 amino acids. Here the CDR3 reads CASSPEGQGGEKLFF. DNA for the CDR3: TGTGCCAGCAGTCCAGAGGGACAGGGAGGCGAAAAACTGTTTTTT.

The chain employs TRBV14 and TRBJ2-5, with 12 bases aligning to TRBD2. V dropped 1 base and J dropped 5; count of bases not matched to a gene: 5. Germline V gene lookup returns CDR1 SGHDN and CDR2 FVKESK. The CDR3 has 16 residues. Written as DNA, the CDR3 is TGTGCCAGCAGCCAAGGCAGACTAGCGGGAGTTGAGACCCAGTACTTC. Protein sequence: CASSQGRLAGVETQYF.